This TCR beta chain was sequenced for a study of a mutant IDH1 vaccine in newly diagnosed glioma. The ends lost 5 bases at V and 6 bases at J; junction bases unmatched: 9. The CDR3 consists of 16 residues. The germline CDR1 and CDR2 sequences are SEHNR and FQNEAQ (reference sequence). Time point of the sample: week 5, during vaccination. All doses held 300 ug of mutant IDH1 20-mer peptide, with topical imiquimod. Assay used: immunoSEQ multiplex PCR; TCRdb lists only in-frame clones, some missing. Of around 58,000 clones in the sample, about 80% are singletons; the top ten hold about 3.4%. In the case of this clone: Antigen unknown.

The V call is TRBV7-9, the J call TRBJ1-4; TRBD1 aligns across 10 bases. The TCR comes from a man in his thirties or forties with glioma. Sequencing used PBMCs, obtained from a glioma patient whose treatment included an IDH1 peptide vaccine. This CDR3 reads CASSRGTGVGYEKLFF. CDR3 coding DNA: TGTGCCAGCAGCCGCGGGACAGGGGTCGGTTATGAAAAACTGTTTTTT.